Presented here are 29 T cell receptor beta chains from one specimen sequenced in a study of CD8 T cells in Susac syndrome. The RNA input was about 0.5 to 1 ug, and it was reverse transcribed with random hexamers. Each CDR3 protein is one row after TCRdb ran MiXCR on the immunoSEQ multiplex PCR reads. Of 150,000 to 200,000 distinct CDR3 sequences listed, just under 95% are singletons. Material for sequencing was CD4+ T cells from PBMCs. The receptors shown here come from a human donor with Susac syndrome.

The V and J genes are TRBV23-1 and TRBJ2-3; 7 nucleotides match TRBD2. TRBV23-1 falls under the ORF class, with uncertain function. The junction had 20 bases not matched to a gene; V was cut back by 6 bases and J by 8 bases. CDR3 length: 17 amino acids. The CDR3 nucleotides are TGCGCCAGCAGCGACCCCCAGCGAGAACCCCGGGGGGTTACGCAGTATTTT. Its translation: CASSDPQREPRGVTQYF.

The J gene is TRBJ1-1, the V gene TRBV7-2, with unresolved D. CDR1 SGHTA and CDR2 FQGNSA come from the germline V gene. There are 15 residues in the CDR3. The V end lost 1 base, the J end lost 3 bases, and 12 bases lay between the germline ends. CDR3: CASSLVGDEDTEAFF. The CDR3 region has the DNA TGTGCCAGCAGCTTAGTCGGGGATGAGGACACTGAAGCTTTCTTT.

The chain joins TRBV11-2 to TRBJ2-7; perhaps D is TRBD1 or TRBD2 (5 bases each). The CDR3 runs to 14 residues. Germline lookup yields CDR1 SGHAT and CDR2 FQNNGV. V was trimmed by 5 bases and J by 3 bases, leaving 14 bases between them. The chain's CDR3 is CASSADLGVYEQYF. Written as DNA, the CDR3 is TGTGCCAGCAGCGCGGACTTAGGGGTCTACGAGCAGTACTTC. The whole variable domain, remainder taken from reference TRBV11-2 and TRBJ2-7, is EAGVAQSPRYKIIEKRQSVAFWCNPISGHATLYWYQQILGQGPKLLIQFQNNGVVDDSQLPKDRFSAERLKGVDSTLKIQPAKLEDSAVYLCASSADLGVYEQYFGPGTRLTVT.

The chain joins TRBV29-1 to TRBJ1-2, with a weak D call TRBD1 (5 bases). V was shortened by 7 bases and J by 2 bases, with 14 bases between the two germline ends. CDR3 length: 13 amino acids. The V gene's germline CDR1 is SQVTM and CDR2 ANQGSEA. In nucleotides, the CDR3 is TGCAGCGCCAGTAGACAGTGGAACTATGGCTACACCTTC. It translates to CSASRQWNYGYTF.

This chain connects TRBV5-1 to TRBJ2-2; 8 bases are a match to TRBD2. CDR3 length: 15 residues. Germline loops: CDR1 SGHRS, CDR2 YFSETQ. The V segment lost 3 bases and the J segment 6 bases; nucleotides outside the gene matches: 7. The CDR3 DNA reads TGCGCCAGCAGCTGGACTAGCCCGGTGGCCGGGGAGCTGTTTTTT. Amino acid sequence: CASSWTSPVAGELFF.

The chain carries TRBV4-1 and TRBJ2-5; 9 bases line up with TRBD1. The trim removed 4 bases at V and 3 bases at J, leaving 3 bases unmatched. CDR1 is MGHRA and CDR2 is YSYEKL in the germline V gene. The CDR3 contains 14 residues. The CDR3 protein is CASSPGTGKETQYF. CDR3 sequence (DNA): TGCGCCAGCAGCCCCGGGACAGGGAAAGAGACCCAGTACTTC.

The V gene is TRBV11-2, the J gene TRBJ2-7; possibly TRBD1 for D (5 bases). Looked up from germline, CDR1 is SGHAT and CDR2 is FQNNGV. V lost 0 bases and J lost 6, with 9 bases in between. The CDR3 length is 13 residues. CDR3 nucleotide sequence: TGTGCCAGCAGCTTAGAGACAGAGGCCGAGCAGTACTTC. It translates to CASSLETEAEQYF.

The chain is built from TRBV7-9 and TRBJ2-5; D not certain. Per germline, CDR1 SEHNR and CDR2 FQNEAQ (reference sequence). The V end lost 2 bases, the J end lost 7 bases, and 14 bases lay between the germline ends. The CDR3 is 14 amino acids. The CDR3 coding sequence is TGTGCCAGCAGCTTAAAGGGAACCCTTGGGACCCAGTACTTC. Residues: CASSLKGTLGTQYF.

V is TRBV19 and J is TRBJ2-7; no definite D call. Germline lookup yields CDR1 LNHDA and CDR2 SQIVND (reference sequence). CDR3 length equals 13 residues. V lost 4 bases and J lost 2, with 9 bases in between. CDR3 sequence: CASSNLGTYEQYF. CDR3 nucleotide sequence: TGTGCCAGTAGTAACTTAGGTACCTACGAGCAGTACTTC.

This clonotype came up once. The rearrangement uses TRBV4-3 and TRBJ2-6; D unresolved. This CDR3 contains 17 residues. The germline gives CDR1 LGHNA, CDR2 YSLEER. V was trimmed by 0 bases and J by 1 base, leaving 10 bases between them. The CDR3 here is CASSQDGPGSGANVLTF. The CDR3 nucleotides read TGCGCCAGCAGCCAAGATGGGCCAGGTTCTGGGGCCAACGTCCTGACTTTC.

The V and J genes are TRBV7-9 and TRBJ1-5; D may be TRBD1 (6 bases). The germline CDR1 and CDR2 sequences are SEHNR and FQNEAQ (reference sequence). CDR3 length equals 14 residues. Trimming took 1 base from V and 6 from J, leaving 10 bases between them. Here the CDR3 reads CASSLEGRGQPQHF. The CDR3 nucleotides are TGTGCCAGCAGCTTAGAAGGCAGGGGTCAGCCCCAGCATTTT.

The chain employs TRBV18 and TRBJ2-4, with TRBD2 matching 9 bases. J was trimmed by 0 bases and V by 1 base; bases with no gene match: 7. The CDR3 extends over 18 amino acids. In germline, CDR1 is KGHSH, CDR2 LQKENI. The DNA for the CDR3 is TGTGCCAGCTCACCACTAGCGGGGGTGTCGATAGCCAAAAACATTCAGTACTTC. It yields the protein CASSPLAGVSIAKNIQYF.

V is TRBV29-1 and J is TRBJ2-5; 11 positions match TRBD2. The germline gives CDR1 SQVTM, CDR2 ANQGSEA. CDR3 size: 14 residues. V was clipped by 4 bases and J by 5 bases; unmatched bases: 6. The CDR3 reads CSVVTSGSMETQYF. The CDR3 nucleotides read TGCAGCGTTGTAACTAGCGGGAGCATGGAGACCCAGTACTTC. The complete variable domain, with remaining parts taken from reference TRBV29-1 and TRBJ2-5, reads SAVISQKPSRDICQRGTSLTIQCQVDSQVTMMFWYRQQPGQSLTLIATANQGSEATYESGFVIDKFPISRPNLTFSTLTVSNMSPEDSSIYLCSVVTSGSMETQYFGPGTRLLVL.

The chain couples TRBV7-2 to TRBJ1-6, with 8 bases matching TRBD1. Looked up from germline, CDR1 is SGHTA and CDR2 is FQGNSA. With V trimmed by 6 bases and J by 7 bases, 8 bases remained unmatched. This CDR3 region has 15 residues. CDR3 nucleotides: TGTGCCAGCAGTCGACAGGGGTTCGAGAATTCACCCCTCCACTTT. It codes for CASSRQGFENSPLHF. The whole variable domain, remainder taken from reference TRBV7-2 and TRBJ1-6, is GAGVSQSPSNKVTEKGKDVELRCDPISGHTALYWYRQSLGQGLEFLIYFQGNSAPDKSGLPSDRFSAERTGGSVSTLTIQRTQQEDSAVYLCASSRQGFENSPLHFGNGTRLTVT.

This sequence joins TRBV30 and TRBJ2-5; D ambiguous. V shed 2 bases and J shed 3 bases, with 13 bases lying between them. This CDR3 is 14 amino acids long. Germline V lookup: CDR1 GTSNPN, CDR2 SVGIG (reference sequence). CDR3 coding DNA: TGTGCCTGGAGTCACGGACCAACAAAAGAGACCCAGTACTTC. Its translation: CAWSHGPTKETQYF.

The V call is TRBV20-1, the J call TRBJ2-1; 8 nucleotides match TRBD2. Germline CDR1 and CDR2: DFQATT and SNEGSKA (reference sequence). V shed 3 bases, J shed 2 bases, and the junction held 6 bases outside the gene matches. This CDR3 comprises 15 residues. The CDR3 loop reads CSASPTSGAYNEQFF. CDR3 sequence (DNA): TGCAGTGCTAGCCCCACTAGCGGAGCCTACAATGAGCAGTTCTTC.

V and J are TRBV7-9 and TRBJ2-7; maybe TRBD2 (5 bases). The germline V and J ends were trimmed by 4 bases and 3 bases, with 10 bases remaining between them. Germline CDR1 reads SEHNR; CDR2 reads FQNEAQ (reference sequence). This CDR3 comprises 13 residues. DNA for the CDR3: TGTGCCAGCAGCTCCGGACTCGACTACGAGCAGTACTTC. Residues: CASSSGLDYEQYF. Full variable domain (missing parts from reference TRBV7-9 and TRBJ2-7): DTGVSQNPRHKITKRGQNVTFRCDPISEHNRLYWYRQTLGQGPEFLTYFQNEAQLEKSRLLSDRFSAERPKGSFSTLEIQRTEQGDSAMYLCASSSGLDYEQYFGPGTRLTVT.

This chain joins TRBV29-1 and TRBJ1-2; D is possibly TRBD1 (6 bases). The germline gives CDR1 SQVTM, CDR2 ANQGSEA. Trimming removed 0 bases from V and 7 bases from J, with 12 bases in between. The CDR3 spans 13 residues. The CDR3 DNA sequence: TGCAGCGTTGAAGAATACAGGGAAAGTGGCTACACCTTC. It codes for CSVEEYRESGYTF.

V is TRBV5-1 and J is TRBJ2-3; D gene ambiguous. The germline gives CDR1 SGHRS, CDR2 YFSETQ. Trimming pared 5 bases from V and 2 bases from J, leaving 12 bases between. The CDR3 loop spans 14 amino acids. CDR3 DNA: TGCGCCAGCAGTCCCGACTGGGCCACAGATACGCAGTATTTT. This translates into CASSPDWATDTQYF. The full variable domain, in which reference TRBV5-1 and TRBJ2-3 provide the parts outside the CDR3, is KAGVTQTPRYLIKTRGQQVTLSCSPISGHRSVSWYQQTPGQGLQFLFEYFSETQRNKGNFPGRFSGRQFSNSRSEMNVSTLELGDSALYLCASSPDWATDTQYFGPGTRLTVL.

The rearrangement uses TRBV28 and TRBJ1-2; weak D call: TRBD1 (6 bases). Germline assignment: CDR1 MDHEN and CDR2 SYDVKM. V gave up 6 bases and J gave up 4 bases, with 21 bases separating them. The CDR3 totals 16 residues. This CDR3 is CASRRFRQESSYGYTF. CDR3 nucleotide sequence: TGTGCCAGCAGGCGATTCAGACAGGAAAGCTCCTATGGCTACACCTTC.

V usage is TRBV10-3 and J usage is TRBJ2-7, with no clear D. CDR1 ENHRY and CDR2 SYGVKD come from the germline V gene. CDR3 length: 14 residues. V was trimmed by 5 bases and J by 9 bases, leaving 20 bases between them. CDR3 nucleotide sequence: TGTGCCATCAGTACTACCCGCTTTCCTTCGGGGCAGTACTTC. Encoded protein: CAISTTRFPSGQYF.

This clonotype was recorded only once. This chain connects TRBV29-1 to TRBJ1-2; no reliable D call. Trimming stripped 2 bases from V and 2 bases from J, with 9 bases between. CDR1 is SQVTM, CDR2 ANQGSEA, per germline. This CDR3 contains 13 residues. Written as DNA, the CDR3 is TGCAGCGTTGAATCCGCAGCAAACTATGGCTACACCTTC. This encodes CSVESAANYGYTF.

This clonotype was seen only once. This chain uses TRBV19 with TRBJ2-3; tentatively, D is TRBD2 (5 bases). The CDR3 runs to 15 residues. Germline loops: CDR1 LNHDA, CDR2 SQIVND (reference sequence). V was pared by 5 bases and J by 0 bases, with 12 bases between. The CDR3 reads CASSRQRISTDTQYF. CDR3 sequence (DNA): TGTGCCAGTAGTCGGCAGCGGATTAGCACAGATACGCAGTATTTT. Combining the CDR3 with reference TRBV19 and TRBJ2-3 gives the whole variable domain DGGITQSPKYLFRKEGQNVTLSCEQNLNHDAMYWYRQDPGQGLRLIYYSQIVNDFQKGDIAEGYSVSREKKESFPLTVTSAQKNPTAFYLCASSRQRISTDTQYFGPGTRLTVL.

The chain employs TRBV5-4 and TRBJ2-7; 13 bases fit TRBD2. The CDR3 totals 14 residues. Germline values: CDR1 SGHNT, CDR2 YYREEE (reference sequence). Trimming took 4 bases from V and 8 from J; bases not matched to a gene: 6. The CDR3 spells CASSLPGTSGKQYF. The CDR3 nucleotides read TGTGCCAGCAGCCTCCCCGGGACTAGCGGGAAGCAGTACTTC.

This clonotype was recorded a few times. The genes are TRBV7-9 and TRBJ2-5; D gene unclear. This CDR3 contains 13 residues. V was cut by 1 base and J by 5 bases, with 8 bases left in between. The germline V gene encodes CDR1 SEHNR and CDR2 FQNEAQ (reference sequence). The CDR3 region is CASSLGPVETQYF. In DNA form, the CDR3 reads TGTGCCAGCAGCTTAGGGCCCGTGGAGACCCAGTACTTC.

J is TRBJ1-1 and V is TRBV29-1; D call uncertain. CDR1 and CDR2 from the germline V gene are SQVTM and ANQGSEA. Trimming shortened V by 3 bases and J by 0 bases, and 8 bases separated the two germline ends. There are 13 residues in the CDR3. In nucleotides, the CDR3 is TGCAGCGTTGAGAGACGGCTGAACACTGAAGCTTTCTTT. Protein product: CSVERRLNTEAFF.

This CDR3 is CASSDLDRGDNYGYTF. CDR3 nucleotides: TGCGCCAGCAGTGACCTAGACAGGGGAGACAACTATGGCTACACCTTC. The gene calls are TRBV10-2 and TRBJ1-2; 8 bases line up with TRBD1. Germline CDR1 reads WSHSY; CDR2 reads SAAADI. The CDR3 extends over 16 amino acids. V shed 3 bases, J shed 2 bases, and the junction held 8 bases outside the gene matches.

V is TRBV7-2 and J is TRBJ1-2; D is possibly TRBD1 (6 bases). The germline gives CDR1 SGHTA, CDR2 FQGNSA. CDR3 length: 14 amino acids. V gave up 5 bases and J gave up 4 bases, with 14 bases separating them. The CDR3 DNA is TGTGCCAGCAGCCCCGTAAGGGGGAGCTATGGCTACACCTTC. The encoded protein is CASSPVRGSYGYTF.

The CDR3 protein is CATSDSGGFYNEQFF. CDR3 coding DNA: TGTGCCACCAGTGATAGCGGGGGGTTCTACAATGAGCAGTTCTTC. The rearrangement joins TRBV24-1 to TRBJ2-1; 9 bases are shared with TRBD2. Germline CDR1 and CDR2: KGHDR and SFDVKD. There are 15 residues in the CDR3. The trim removed 3 bases at V and 3 bases at J, leaving 2 bases unmatched.